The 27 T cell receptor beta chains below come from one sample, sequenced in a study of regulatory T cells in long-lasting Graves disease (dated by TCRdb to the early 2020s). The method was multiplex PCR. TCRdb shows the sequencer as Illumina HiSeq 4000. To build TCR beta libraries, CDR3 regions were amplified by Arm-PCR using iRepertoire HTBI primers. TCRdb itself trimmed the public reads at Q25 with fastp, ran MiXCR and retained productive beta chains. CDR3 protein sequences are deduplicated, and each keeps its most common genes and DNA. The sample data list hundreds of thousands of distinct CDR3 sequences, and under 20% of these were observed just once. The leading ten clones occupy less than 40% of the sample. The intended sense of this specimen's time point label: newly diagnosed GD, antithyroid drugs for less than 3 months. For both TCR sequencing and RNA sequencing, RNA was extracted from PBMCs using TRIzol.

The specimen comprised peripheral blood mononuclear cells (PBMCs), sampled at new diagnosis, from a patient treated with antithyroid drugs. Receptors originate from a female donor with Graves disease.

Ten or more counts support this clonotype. The CDR3 loop reads CASSDRGLNTGELFF. The DNA of the CDR3 is TGTGCCAGCAGTGACAGGGGGCTTAACACCGGGGAGCTGTTTTTT. The chain couples TRBV3-1 to TRBJ2-2; TRBD1 matches at 10 bases. Per the germline V gene, CDR1 is LGHDT and CDR2 is YNNKEL (reference sequence). This CDR3 is 15 amino acids long. Trimming cost V 6 bases and J 2 bases; bases outside gene matches: 3. Filled out from reference TRBV3-1 and TRBJ2-2, the complete variable domain reads DTAVSQTPKYLVTQMGNDKSIKCEQNLGHDTMYWYKQDSKKFLKIMFSYNNKELIINETVPNRFSPKSPDKAHLNLHINSLELGDSAVYFCASSDRGLNTGELFFGEGSRLTVL.

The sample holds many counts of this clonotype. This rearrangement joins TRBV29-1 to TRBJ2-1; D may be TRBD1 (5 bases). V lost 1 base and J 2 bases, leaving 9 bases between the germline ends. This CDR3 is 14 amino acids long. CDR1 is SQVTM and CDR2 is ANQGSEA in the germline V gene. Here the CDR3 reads CSVEGGRAYNEQFF. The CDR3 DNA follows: TGCAGCGTTGAAGGGGGCAGGGCCTACAATGAGCAGTTCTTC.

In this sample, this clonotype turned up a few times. CDR3 protein: CSASPLFDSGVNEQYF. The CDR3 DNA reads TGCAGTGCTAGCCCATTGTTCGATTCAGGGGTCAACGAGCAGTACTTC. This chain connects TRBV20-1 to TRBJ2-7; perhaps TRBD1 as D (6 bases). V lost 3 bases and J lost 5, with 23 bases in between. The germline CDR1 and CDR2 sequences are DFQATT and SNEGSKA (reference sequence). The CDR3 sequence is 16 residues long.

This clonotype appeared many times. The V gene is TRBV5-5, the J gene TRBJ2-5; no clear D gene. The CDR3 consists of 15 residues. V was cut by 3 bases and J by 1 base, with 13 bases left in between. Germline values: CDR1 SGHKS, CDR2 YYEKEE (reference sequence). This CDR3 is CASSWTARTQETQYF. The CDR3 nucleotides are TGTGCCAGCAGCTGGACGGCCAGGACCCAAGAGACCCAGTACTTC.

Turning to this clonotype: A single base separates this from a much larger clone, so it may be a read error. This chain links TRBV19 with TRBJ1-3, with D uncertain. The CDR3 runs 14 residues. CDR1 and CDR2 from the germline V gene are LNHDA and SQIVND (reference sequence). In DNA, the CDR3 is TGTACCAGTAGTTTAGGGCACTCTGGAAACACCATATATTTT. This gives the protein CTSSLGHSGNTIYF.

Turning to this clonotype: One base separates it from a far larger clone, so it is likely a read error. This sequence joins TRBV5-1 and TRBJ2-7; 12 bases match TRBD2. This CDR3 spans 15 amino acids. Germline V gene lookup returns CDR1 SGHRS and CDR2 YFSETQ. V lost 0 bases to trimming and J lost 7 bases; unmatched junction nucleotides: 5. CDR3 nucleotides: TGCGCCAGCAGCTTGGAGACTAGCGGGGGCAATGAGCAGTACTTC. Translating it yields CASSLETSGGNEQYF.

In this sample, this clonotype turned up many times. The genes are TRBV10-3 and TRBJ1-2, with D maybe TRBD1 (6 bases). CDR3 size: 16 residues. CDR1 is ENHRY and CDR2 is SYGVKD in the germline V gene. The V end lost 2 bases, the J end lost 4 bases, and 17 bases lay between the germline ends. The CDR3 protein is CAISEIDRDKLYGYTF. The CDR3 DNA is TGTGCCATCAGTGAGATTGATAGGGACAAACTCTATGGCTACACCTTC.

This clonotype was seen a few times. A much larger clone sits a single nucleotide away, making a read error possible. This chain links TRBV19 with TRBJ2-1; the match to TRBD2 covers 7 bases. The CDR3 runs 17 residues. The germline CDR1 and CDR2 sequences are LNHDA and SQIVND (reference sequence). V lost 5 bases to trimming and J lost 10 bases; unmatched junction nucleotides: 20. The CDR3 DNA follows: TGTGCCAGTAGTCTCCTAGGAGCGGGATCTCGCAACGGCGAGCAGTTCTTC. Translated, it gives CASSLLGAGSRNGEQFF. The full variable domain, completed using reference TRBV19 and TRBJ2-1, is DGGITQSPKYLFRKEGQNVTLSCEQNLNHDAMYWYRQDPGQGLRLIYYSQIVNDFQKGDIAEGYSVSREKKESFPLTVTSAQKNPTAFYLCASSLLGAGSRNGEQFFGPGTRLTVL.

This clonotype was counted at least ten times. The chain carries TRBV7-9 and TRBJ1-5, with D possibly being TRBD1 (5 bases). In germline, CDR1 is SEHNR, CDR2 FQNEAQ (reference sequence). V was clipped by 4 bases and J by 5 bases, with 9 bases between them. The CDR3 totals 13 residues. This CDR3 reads CASSSTDDQPQHF. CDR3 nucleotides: TGTGCCAGCAGCTCGACAGACGATCAGCCCCAGCATTTT. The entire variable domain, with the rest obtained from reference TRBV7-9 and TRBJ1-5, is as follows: DTGVSQNPRHKITKRGQNVTFRCDPISEHNRLYWYRQTLGQGPEFLTYFQNEAQLEKSRLLSDRFSAERPKGSFSTLEIQRTEQGDSAMYLCASSSTDDQPQHFGDGTRLSIL.

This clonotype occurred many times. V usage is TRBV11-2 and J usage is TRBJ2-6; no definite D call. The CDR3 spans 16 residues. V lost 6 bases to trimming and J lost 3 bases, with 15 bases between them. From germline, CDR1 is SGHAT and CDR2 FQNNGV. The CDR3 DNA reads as TGTGCCAGCAGTGTGGTGGGATCAAGTGGGGCCAACGTCCTGACTTTC. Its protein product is CASSVVGSSGANVLTF.

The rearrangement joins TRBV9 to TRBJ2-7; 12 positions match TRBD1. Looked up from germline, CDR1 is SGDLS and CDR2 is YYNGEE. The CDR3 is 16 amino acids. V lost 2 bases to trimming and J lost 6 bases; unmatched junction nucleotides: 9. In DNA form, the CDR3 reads TGTGCCAGCAGCGTGGAAACCGGGACAGGGGGCGGCGAGCAGTACTTC. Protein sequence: CASSVETGTGGGEQYF.

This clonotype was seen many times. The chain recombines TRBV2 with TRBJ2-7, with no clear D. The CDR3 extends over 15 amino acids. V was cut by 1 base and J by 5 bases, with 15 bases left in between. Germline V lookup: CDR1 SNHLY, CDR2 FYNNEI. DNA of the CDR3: TGTGCCAGCAGTGAAGGTTTTTTGTGGCACAACGAGCAGTACTTC. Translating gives CASSEGFLWHNEQYF.

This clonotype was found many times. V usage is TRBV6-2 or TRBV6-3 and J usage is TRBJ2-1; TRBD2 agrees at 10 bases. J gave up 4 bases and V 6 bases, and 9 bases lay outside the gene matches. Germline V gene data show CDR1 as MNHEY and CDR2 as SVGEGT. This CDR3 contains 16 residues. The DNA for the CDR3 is TGTGCCAGCAGCTCCTCCCGGACTAGCGGATACAATGAGCAGTTCTTC. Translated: CASSSSRTSGYNEQFF.

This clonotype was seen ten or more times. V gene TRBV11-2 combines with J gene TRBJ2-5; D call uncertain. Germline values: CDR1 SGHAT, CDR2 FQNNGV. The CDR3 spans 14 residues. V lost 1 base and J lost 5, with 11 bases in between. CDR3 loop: CASSLGMAEETQYF. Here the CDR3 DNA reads TGTGCCAGCAGCTTAGGCATGGCAGAGGAGACCCAGTACTTC. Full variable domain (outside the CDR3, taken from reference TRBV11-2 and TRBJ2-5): EAGVAQSPRYKIIEKRQSVAFWCNPISGHATLYWYQQILGQGPKLLIQFQNNGVVDDSQLPKDRFSAERLKGVDSTLKIQPAKLEDSAVYLCASSLGMAEETQYFGPGTRLLVL.

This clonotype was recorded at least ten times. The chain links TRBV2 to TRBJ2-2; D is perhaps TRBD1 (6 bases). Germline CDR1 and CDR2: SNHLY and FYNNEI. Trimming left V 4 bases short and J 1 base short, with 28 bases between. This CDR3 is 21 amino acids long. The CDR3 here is CASSGLENHLRPQGNTGELFF. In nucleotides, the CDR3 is TGTGCCAGCAGTGGGCTTGAGAACCACCTCAGACCACAGGGGAACACCGGGGAGCTGTTTTTT.

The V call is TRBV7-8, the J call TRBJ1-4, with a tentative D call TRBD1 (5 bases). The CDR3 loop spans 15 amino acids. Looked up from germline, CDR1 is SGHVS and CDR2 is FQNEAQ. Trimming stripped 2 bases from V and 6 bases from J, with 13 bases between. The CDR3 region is CASSLLWGGDEKLFF. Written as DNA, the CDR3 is TGTGCCAGCAGCTTATTATGGGGAGGGGATGAAAAACTGTTTTTT.

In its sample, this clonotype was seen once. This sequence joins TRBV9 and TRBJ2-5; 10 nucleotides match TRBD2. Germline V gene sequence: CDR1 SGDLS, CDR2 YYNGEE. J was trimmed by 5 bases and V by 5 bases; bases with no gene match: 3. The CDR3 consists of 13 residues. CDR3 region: CASSGLAAETQYF. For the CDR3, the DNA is TGTGCCAGCAGTGGACTAGCGGCGGAGACCCAGTACTTC.

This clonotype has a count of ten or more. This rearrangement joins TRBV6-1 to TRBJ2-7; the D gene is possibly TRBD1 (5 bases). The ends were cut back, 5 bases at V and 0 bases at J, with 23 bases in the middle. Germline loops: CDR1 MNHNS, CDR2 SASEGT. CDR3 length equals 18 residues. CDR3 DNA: TGTGCCAGCAGTACACCTCAGGGTGCGACGCTAAGCTCCTACGAGCAGTACTTC. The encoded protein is CASSTPQGATLSSYEQYF.

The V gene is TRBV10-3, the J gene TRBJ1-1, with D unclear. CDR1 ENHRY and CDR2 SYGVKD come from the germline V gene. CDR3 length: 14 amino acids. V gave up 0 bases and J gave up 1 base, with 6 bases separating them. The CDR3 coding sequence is TGTGCCATCAGTGAGTCGCAGGAGAACACTGAAGCTTTCTTT. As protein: CAISESQENTEAFF.

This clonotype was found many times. The CDR3 region is CASSSGQGKAFF. CDR3 DNA sequence: TGTGCCAGCAGTTCAGGACAGGGGAAAGCTTTCTTT. The chain couples TRBV12-3 or TRBV12-4 to TRBJ1-1, with 9 bases matching TRBD1. The CDR3 runs 12 residues. The ends lost 4 bases at V and 9 bases at J; junction bases unmatched: 3.

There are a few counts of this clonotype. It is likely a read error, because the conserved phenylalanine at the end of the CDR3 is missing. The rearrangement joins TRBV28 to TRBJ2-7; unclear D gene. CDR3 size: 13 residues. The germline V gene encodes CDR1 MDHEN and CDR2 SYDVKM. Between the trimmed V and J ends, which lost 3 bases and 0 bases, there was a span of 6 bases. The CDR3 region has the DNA TGTGCCAGCAGTTTGGACCCCTCCTACGAGCAGTACATC. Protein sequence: CASSLDPSYEQYI.

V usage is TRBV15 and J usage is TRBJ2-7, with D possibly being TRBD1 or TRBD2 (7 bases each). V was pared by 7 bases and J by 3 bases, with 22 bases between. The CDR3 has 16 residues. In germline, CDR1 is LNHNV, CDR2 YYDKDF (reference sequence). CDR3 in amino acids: CATTRGGSQMGYEQYF. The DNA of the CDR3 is TGTGCCACCACCAGGGGGGGCAGCCAAATGGGCTACGAGCAGTACTTC.

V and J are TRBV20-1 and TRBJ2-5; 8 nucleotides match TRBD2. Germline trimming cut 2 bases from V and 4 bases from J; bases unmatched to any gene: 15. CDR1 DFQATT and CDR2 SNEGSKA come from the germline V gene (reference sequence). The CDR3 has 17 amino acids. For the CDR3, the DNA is TGCAGTGCTAGACTCCCTACGTCGGCGGGACTAGGAGAGACCCAGTACTTC. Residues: CSARLPTSAGLGETQYF.

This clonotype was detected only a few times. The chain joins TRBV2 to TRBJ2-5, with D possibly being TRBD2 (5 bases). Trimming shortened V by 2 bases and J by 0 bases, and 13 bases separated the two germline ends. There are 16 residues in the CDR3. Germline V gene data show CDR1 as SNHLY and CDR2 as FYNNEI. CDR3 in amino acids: CASSESTSKYQETQYF. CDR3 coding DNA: TGTGCCAGCAGTGAAAGTACTAGTAAATACCAAGAGACCCAGTACTTC.

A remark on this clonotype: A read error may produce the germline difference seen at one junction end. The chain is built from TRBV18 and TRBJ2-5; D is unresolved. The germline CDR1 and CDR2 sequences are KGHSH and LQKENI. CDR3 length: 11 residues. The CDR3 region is CACSRQETQYF. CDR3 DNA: TGTGCCTGCTCACGCCAAGAGACCCAGTACTTC.

For the CDR3, the DNA is TGTGCCAGCAGCCCGGCCACCCACACGACTGAGCAGTACTTC. This encodes CASSPATHTTEQYF. The J gene is TRBJ2-7, the V gene TRBV3-1, with unresolved D. Trimming cost V 4 bases and J 7 bases, with 17 bases left between them. Germline loops: CDR1 LGHDT, CDR2 YNNKEL (reference sequence). The CDR3 totals 14 residues.

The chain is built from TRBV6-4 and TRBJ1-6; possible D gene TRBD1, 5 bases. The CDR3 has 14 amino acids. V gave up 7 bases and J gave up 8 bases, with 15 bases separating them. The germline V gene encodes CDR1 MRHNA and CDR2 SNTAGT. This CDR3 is CASNFQGADSPLHF. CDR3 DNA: TGTGCCAGCAATTTCCAGGGCGCCGATTCACCCCTCCACTTT.